Listed below are T cell receptor beta chains from one sample, sequenced in a study of blood T cell repertoires in COVID-19. Using immunoSEQ multiplex PCR, the repertoire was profiled, and TCRdb retains in-frame clones only, with some absent. The sample records 55,000 to 70,000 clones, roughly 87% being singletons. The sequenced material came from peripheral blood. The origin of the receptors is a woman of 80 years or more with COVID-19, enrolled during active disease. Both conserved end residues are part of each CDR3. A D gene is named only where the DNA matches it firmly. The size of a clone is reported for some rows only, either as once, few or many, or as a class for expanded clones.

abundance	v_gene	d_gene	j_gene	CDR3aa	CDR3nt
.	TRBV4-2	TRBD2	TRBJ2-1	CASSPTSGLVRHNEQFF	TGTGCCAGCAGCCCCACTAGCGGTTTAGTCCGCCATAATGAGCAGTTCTTC
.	TRBV2	.	TRBJ1-5	CASSEARGNQPQHF	TGTGCCAGCAGTGAAGCGCGTGGCAATCAGCCCCAGCATTTT
.	TRBV5-4	TRBD2	TRBJ2-5	CASSLREGGETQYF	TGTGCCAGCAGCTTGCGGGAGGGGGGAGAGACCCAGTACTTC
.	TRBV11-2	.	TRBJ2-1	CASSLGAGVHNEQFF	TGTGCCAGCAGCTTAGGTGCAGGGGTTCACAATGAGCAGTTCTTC
.	TRBV19	.	TRBJ2-7	CASSKEGSYEQYF	TGTGCCAGTAGTAAGGAGGGTTCCTACGAGCAGTACTTC
.	TRBV3-1/TRBV3-2	.	TRBJ1-1	CASSQRGGNTEAFF	TGTGCCAGCAGCCAACGGGGGGGGAACACTGAAGCTTTCTTT
.	TRBV7-9	.	TRBJ2-1	CASSLAGLNNEQFF	TGTGCCAGCAGCTTAGCGGGGCTGAACAATGAGCAGTTCTTC
.	TRBV6-2/TRBV6-3	.	TRBJ1-5	CASSYGGSFNQPQHF	TGTGCCAGCAGTTACGGCGGCAGCTTCAATCAGCCCCAGCATTTT
.	TRBV6-5	.	TRBJ2-7	CASSALGRGEQYF	TGTGCCAGCAGCGCCCTCGGCCGAGGCGAGCAGTACTTC
.	TRBV10-3	.	TRBJ1-2	CAIGDNNYGYTF	TGTGCCATTGGGGACAATAACTATGGCTACACCTTC
.	TRBV6-5	.	TRBJ1-4	CATTGGGVGEKLFF	TGTGCCACCACGGGGGGCGGGGTCGGGGAAAAACTGTTTTTT
.	TRBV15	TRBD2	TRBJ2-1	CATSRVILAGENEQFF	TGTGCCACCAGCAGAGTCATCCTAGCGGGGGAGAATGAGCAGTTCTTC
.	TRBV29-1	.	TRBJ2-7	CSVAASSYEQYF	TGCAGCGTTGCGGCTAGTTCATACGAGCAGTACTTC
few	TRBV19	TRBD2	TRBJ2-1	CASSIGTGGHNEQFF	TGTGCCAGTAGTATAGGAACGGGGGGACACAATGAGCAGTTCTTC
.	TRBV19	.	TRBJ1-6	CASSRKTVGNSPLHF	TGTGCCAGTAGTAGAAAGACAGTGGGGAATTCACCCCTCCACTTT
.	TRBV30	TRBD2	TRBJ2-7	CAWSRAGGTPIGEQYF	TGTGCCTGGAGTCGAGCGGGGGGCACCCCTATCGGCGAGCAGTACTTC
.	TRBV2	.	TRBJ2-7	CASSVKTGEQYF	TGTGCCAGCAGTGTTAAGACGGGGGAGCAGTACTTC
.	TRBV7-2	.	TRBJ2-7	CASSPHTDRLYEQYF	TGTGCCAGCAGCCCTCACACCGACAGGCTATACGAGCAGTACTTC
.	TRBV11-2	.	TRBJ1-3	CASSLERGLSRNTIYF	TGTGCCAGCAGCTTAGAGAGGGGGTTATCGAGAAACACCATATATTTT
.	TRBV7-2	TRBD2	TRBJ2-7	CASSVEGLAGYEQYF	TGTGCCAGCAGCGTGGAGGGACTAGCGGGCTACGAGCAGTACTTC
.	TRBV5-5	.	TRBJ2-7	CASSLETPYEQYF	TGTGCCAGCAGCTTGGAAACTCCCTACGAGCAGTACTTC
.	TRBV11-3	.	TRBJ2-7	CASSPGDDSYEQYF	TGTGCCAGCAGCCCGGGGGATGATTCGTACGAGCAGTACTTC
.	TRBV9	TRBD2	TRBJ2-3	CASSVDGGARTDTQYF	TGTGCCAGCAGCGTAGACGGGGGGGCTCGAACAGATACGCAGTATTTT
.	TRBV4-1	.	TRBJ1-4	CASSQGGIGEKLFF	TGCGCCAGCAGCCAAGGAGGGATAGGGGAAAAACTGTTTTTT
.	TRBV18	.	TRBJ2-7	CASSPSYYEQYF	TGTGCCAGCTCACCTAGTTACTACGAGCAGTACTTC
.	TRBV30	.	TRBJ1-5	CAWSSRYNQPQHF	TGTGCCTGGAGTAGCAGGTACAATCAGCCCCAGCATTTT
once	TRBV6-5	.	TRBJ1-1	CASTLELRVNTEAFF	TGTGCCAGCACCCTAGAATTGAGGGTGAACACTGAAGCTTTCTTT
once	TRBV2	TRBD1	TRBJ2-6	CASSVRQGVGANVLTF	TGTGCCAGCAGTGTCCGACAGGGGGTAGGGGCCAACGTCCTGACTTTC
.	TRBV29-1	.	TRBJ2-3	CSVDEGSDTQYF	TGCAGCGTTGATGAGGGCTCAGATACGCAGTATTTT
.	TRBV19	.	TRBJ1-5	CASSIPVGNQPQHF	TGTGCCAGTAGTATCCCGGTGGGCAATCAGCCCCAGCATTTT